This entry features one TCR beta chain sequence. Its cognate antigen is unknown. Sequenced by immunoSEQ multiplex PCR; TCRdb stores in-frame clones only, minus some. The top ten clones hold roughly a tenth of a sample with 35,000 to 40,000 clones, approximately 87% of them seen once. This sample is drawn from a study of CD4 T cells in relation to SARS-CoV-2 and coronaviruses. Overall study results and limits: Samples before the pandemic and after infection were not matched within any donor.

From germline, CDR1 is LNHDA and CDR2 SQIVND (reference sequence). With 5 bases removed from V and 6 bases from J, the gap between germline ends came to 16 bases. The CDR3 sequence is 14 residues long. The genes are TRBV19 and TRBJ1-1; possibly TRBD1 for D (5 bases). This receptor was obtained from an adult with COVID-19. Material for sequencing was memory CD4+ T cells from PBMCs. The CDR3 loop is CASSHQGRVSEAFF. The DNA for the CDR3 is TGTGCCAGTAGTCACCAGGGCAGGGTGTCTGAAGCTTTCTTT. The entire variable domain, with the rest obtained from reference TRBV19 and TRBJ1-1, is as follows: DGGITQSPKYLFRKEGQNVTLSCEQNLNHDAMYWYRQDPGQGLRLIYYSQIVNDFQKGDIAEGYSVSREKKESFPLTVTSAQKNPTAFYLCASSHQGRVSEAFFGQGTRLTVV.